The sequence of this T cell receptor (beta chain) was determined in a study of CD8+ T cells in alopecia areata. Across the whole study: Treated patients were given oral tofacitinib, which was dosed at 5 to 10 mg twice daily. Tofacitinib lasted 6 to 18 months, then 6 months off drug.

For this clone: Its matching antigen is unknown. Additional DNA sequences in this sample encode the identical CDR3.

Study outcomes and limitations: Across lesional scalp, and particularly alopecia totalis/universalis, clonality surpassed that of normal scalp.

Sequencing used cDNA as its template, made by extracting RNA and reverse transcribing it. Repertoires were generated with immunoSEQ multiplex PCR, while TCRdb's copy carries only in-frame clones and drops some. The sample consists of fewer than 250,000 clones, 50% to 60% of them appearing once. Germline loops: CDR1 SGHRS, CDR2 YFSETQ. The CDR3 is 12 amino acids. V was shortened by 7 bases and J by 2 bases, with 9 bases between the two germline ends. Sequences were derived from CD4+ T cells sorted from blood, sampled at week 0. This rearrangement joins TRBV5-1 to TRBJ1-1; D might be TRBD1 (6 bases). This clonotype originated in a human donor with alopecia areata. Written as DNA, the CDR3 is TGCGCCAGCCGCAGGGGCAACACTGAAGCTTTCTTT. Its translation is CASRRGNTEAFF.